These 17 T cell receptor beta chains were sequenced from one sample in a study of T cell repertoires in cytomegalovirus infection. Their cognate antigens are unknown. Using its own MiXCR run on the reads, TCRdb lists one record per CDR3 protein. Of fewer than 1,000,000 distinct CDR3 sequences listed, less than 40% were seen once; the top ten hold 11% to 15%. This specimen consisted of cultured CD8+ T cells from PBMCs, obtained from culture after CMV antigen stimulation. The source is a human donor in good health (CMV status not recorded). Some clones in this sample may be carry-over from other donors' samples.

CDR3 in DNA: TGTGCCACCAGCAGAGATGAACGGGACTGGCTGAACGAGCAGTACTTC. It codes for CATSRDERDWLNEQYF. The gene calls are TRBV15 and TRBJ2-7; possibly TRBD2 for D (6 bases). Between the trimmed V and J ends, which lost 0 bases and 5 bases, there was a span of 17 bases. This CDR3 has 16 amino acids. Germline V CDR1 and CDR2: LNHNV, YYDKDF (reference sequence).

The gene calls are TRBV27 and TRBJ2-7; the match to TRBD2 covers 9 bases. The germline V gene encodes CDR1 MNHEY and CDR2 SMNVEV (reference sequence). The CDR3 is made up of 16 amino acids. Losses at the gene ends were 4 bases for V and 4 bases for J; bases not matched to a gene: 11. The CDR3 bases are TGTGCCAGCAGTTGGGGAGGTGGTCTAGCGGGGTACGAGCAGTACTTC. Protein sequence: CASSWGGGLAGYEQYF.

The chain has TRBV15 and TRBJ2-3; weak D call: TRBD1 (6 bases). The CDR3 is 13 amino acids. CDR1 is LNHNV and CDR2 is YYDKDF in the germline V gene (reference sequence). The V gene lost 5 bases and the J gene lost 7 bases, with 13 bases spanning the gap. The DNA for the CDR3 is TGTGCCACCAGCTCACACAGGGATAATACGCAGTATTTT. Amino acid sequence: CATSSHRDNTQYF.

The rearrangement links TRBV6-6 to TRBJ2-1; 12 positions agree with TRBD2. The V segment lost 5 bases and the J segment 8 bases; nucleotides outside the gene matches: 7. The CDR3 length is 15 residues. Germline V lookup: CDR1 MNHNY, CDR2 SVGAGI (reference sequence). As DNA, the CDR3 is TGTGCCAGCAGTACAGGGACTAGCGGGTGGGATGAGCAGTTCTTC. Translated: CASSTGTSGWDEQFF.

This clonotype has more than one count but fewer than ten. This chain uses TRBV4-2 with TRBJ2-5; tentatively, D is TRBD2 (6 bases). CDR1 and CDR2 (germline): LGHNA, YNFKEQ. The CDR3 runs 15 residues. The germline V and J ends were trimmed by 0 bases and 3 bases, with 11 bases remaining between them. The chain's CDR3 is CASSQERGWEETQYF. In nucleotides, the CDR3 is TGTGCCAGCAGCCAAGAACGGGGGTGGGAAGAGACCCAGTACTTC.

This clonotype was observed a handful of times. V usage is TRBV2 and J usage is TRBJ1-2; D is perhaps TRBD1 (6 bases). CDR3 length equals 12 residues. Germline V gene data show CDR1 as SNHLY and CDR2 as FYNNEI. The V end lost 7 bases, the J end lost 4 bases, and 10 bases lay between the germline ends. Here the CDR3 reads CASKDSSYGYTF. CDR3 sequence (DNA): TGTGCCAGCAAGGACAGTAGCTATGGCTACACCTTC.

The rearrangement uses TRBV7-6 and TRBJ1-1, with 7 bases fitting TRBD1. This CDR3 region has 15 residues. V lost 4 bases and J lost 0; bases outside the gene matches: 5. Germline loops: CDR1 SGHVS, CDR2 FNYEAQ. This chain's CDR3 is CASSSPGQLNTEAFF. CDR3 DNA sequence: TGTGCCAGCAGCTCGCCGGGACAGTTGAACACTGAAGCTTTCTTT.

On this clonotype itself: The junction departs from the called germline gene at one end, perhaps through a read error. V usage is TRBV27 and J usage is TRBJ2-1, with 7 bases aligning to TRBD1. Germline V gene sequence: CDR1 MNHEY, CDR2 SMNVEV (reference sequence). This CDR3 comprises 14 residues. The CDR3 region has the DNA TGTGCCAGCTGGAGGACAGGCATCTACAATGAGCAGTTCTTT. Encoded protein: CASWRTGIYNEQFF.

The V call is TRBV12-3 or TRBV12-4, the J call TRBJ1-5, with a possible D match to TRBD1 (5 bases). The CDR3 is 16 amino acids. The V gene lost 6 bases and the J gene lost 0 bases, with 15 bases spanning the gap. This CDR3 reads CASREGRGYSNQPQHF. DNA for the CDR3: TGTGCCAGCAGAGAGGGTCGGGGGTATAGCAATCAGCCCCAGCATTTT.

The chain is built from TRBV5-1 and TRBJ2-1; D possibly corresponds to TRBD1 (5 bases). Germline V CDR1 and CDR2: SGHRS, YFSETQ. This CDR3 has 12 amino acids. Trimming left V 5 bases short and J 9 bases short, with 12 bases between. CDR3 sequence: CASRGVEIEQFF. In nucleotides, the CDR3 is TGCGCCAGCAGAGGGGTAGAAATTGAGCAGTTCTTC.

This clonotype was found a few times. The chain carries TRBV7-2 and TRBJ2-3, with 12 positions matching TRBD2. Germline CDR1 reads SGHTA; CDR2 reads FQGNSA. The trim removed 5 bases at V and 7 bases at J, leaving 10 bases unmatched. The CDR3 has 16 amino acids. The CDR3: CASSRGASGGAHTQYF. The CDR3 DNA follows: TGTGCCAGCAGCCGAGGAGCTAGCGGGGGGGCTCATACGCAGTATTTT. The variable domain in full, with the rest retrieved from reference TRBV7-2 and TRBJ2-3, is GAGVSQSPSNKVTEKGKDVELRCDPISGHTALYWYRQSLGQGLEFLIYFQGNSAPDKSGLPSDRFSAERTGGSVSTLTIQRTQQEDSAVYLCASSRGASGGAHTQYFGPGTRLTVL.

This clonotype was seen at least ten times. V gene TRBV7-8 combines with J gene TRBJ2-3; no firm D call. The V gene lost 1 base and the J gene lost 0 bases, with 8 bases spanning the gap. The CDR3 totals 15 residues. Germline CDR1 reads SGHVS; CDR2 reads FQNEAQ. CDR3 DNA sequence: TGTGCCAGCAGCTTAGTTCCGGGTAGCACAGATACGCAGTATTTT. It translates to CASSLVPGSTDTQYF.

CDR3 region: CASSLGEGREKLFF. The CDR3 DNA reads as TGTGCCAGCAGTCTCGGCGAAGGAAGGGAAAAACTGTTTTTT. This chain joins TRBV27 and TRBJ1-4; D unresolved. The germline CDR1 and CDR2 sequences are MNHEY and SMNVEV (reference sequence). The CDR3 length is 14 residues. V was shortened by 5 bases and J by 8 bases, with 15 bases between the two germline ends. Drawing the rest from reference TRBV27 and TRBJ1-4, the complete variable domain is EAQVTQNPRYLITVTGKKLTVTCSQNMNHEYMSWYRQDPGLGLRQIYYSMNVEVTDKGDVPEGYKVSRKEKRNFPLILESPSPNQTSLYFCASSLGEGREKLFFGSGTQLSVL.

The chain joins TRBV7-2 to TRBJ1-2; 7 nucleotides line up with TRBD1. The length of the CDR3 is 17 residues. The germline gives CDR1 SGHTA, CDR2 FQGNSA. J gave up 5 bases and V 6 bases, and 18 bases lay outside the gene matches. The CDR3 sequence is CASSSTGTAWGRYGYTF. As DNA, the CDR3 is TGTGCCAGCAGTTCCACCGGGACAGCCTGGGGTCGATATGGCTACACCTTC.

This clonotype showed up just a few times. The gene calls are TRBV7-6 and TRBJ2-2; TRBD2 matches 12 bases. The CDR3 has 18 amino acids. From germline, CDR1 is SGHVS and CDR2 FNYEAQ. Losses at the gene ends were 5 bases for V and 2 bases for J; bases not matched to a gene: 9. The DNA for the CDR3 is TGTGCCAGCAGCCTACTGACTAGCGGGGGCCTTAACACCGGGGAGCTGTTTTTT. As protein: CASSLLTSGGLNTGELFF.

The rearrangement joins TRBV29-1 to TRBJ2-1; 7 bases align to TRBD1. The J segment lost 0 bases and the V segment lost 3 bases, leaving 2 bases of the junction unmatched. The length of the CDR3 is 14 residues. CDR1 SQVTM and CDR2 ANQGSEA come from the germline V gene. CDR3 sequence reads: CSVEGQFSYNEQFF. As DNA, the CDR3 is TGCAGCGTTGAGGGACAGTTCTCCTACAATGAGCAGTTCTTC.

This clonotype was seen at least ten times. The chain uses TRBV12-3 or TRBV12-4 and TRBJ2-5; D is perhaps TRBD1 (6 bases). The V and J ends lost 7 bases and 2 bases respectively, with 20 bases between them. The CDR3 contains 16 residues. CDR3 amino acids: CASTPTGLGVQETQYF. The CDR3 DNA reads TGTGCCAGCACCCCAACAGGGTTGGGCGTGCAAGAGACCCAGTACTTC.